This T cell receptor (beta chain) was profiled in a study of T-cell reconstitution after alpha-beta-depleted transplantation in children. The authors prepared the TCRbeta library with unique molecular identifiers. One entry per CDR3 protein results from TCRdb running MiXCR on the PCR reads. Found here are 100,000 or so distinct CDR3 sequences, roughly 7.1% of them singletons; the top ten hold less than 20%. Study-wide points: A year post-transplant, T-cell counts and diversity derived mostly from newly produced T cells.

This clonotype was seen many times. What it binds is not known. Unmatched junction bases numbered 8, after V lost 5 bases and J lost 5 bases. The CDR3 is 16 amino acids. This TCR came from a boy between 2 and 10 years old with acute lymphoblastic leukemia, due to receive a stem cell transplant. The sequences come from PBMCs, collected before TCRalphabeta/CD19-depleted stem cell transplant. The chain links TRBV12-3 or TRBV12-4 to TRBJ2-1, with 11 bases matching TRBD2. CDR3 coding DNA: TGTGCCAGCAGTAATACGCTAGCGGGGGGAGACAATGAGCAGTTCTTC. Its protein is CASSNTLAGGDNEQFF.